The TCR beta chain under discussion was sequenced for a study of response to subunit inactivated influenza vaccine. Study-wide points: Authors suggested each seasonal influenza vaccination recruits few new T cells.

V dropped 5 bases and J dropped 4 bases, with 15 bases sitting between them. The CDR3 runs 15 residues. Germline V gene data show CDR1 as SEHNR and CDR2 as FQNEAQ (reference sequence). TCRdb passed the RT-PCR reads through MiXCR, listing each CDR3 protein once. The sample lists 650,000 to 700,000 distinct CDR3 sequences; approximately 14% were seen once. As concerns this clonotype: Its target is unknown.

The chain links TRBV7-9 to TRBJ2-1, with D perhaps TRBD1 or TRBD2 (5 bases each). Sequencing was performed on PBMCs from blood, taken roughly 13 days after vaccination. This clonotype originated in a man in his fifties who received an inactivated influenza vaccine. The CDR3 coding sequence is TGTGCCAGCAGCGCCACCGGGACGGCATACAATGAGCAGTTCTTC. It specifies CASSATGTAYNEQFF.